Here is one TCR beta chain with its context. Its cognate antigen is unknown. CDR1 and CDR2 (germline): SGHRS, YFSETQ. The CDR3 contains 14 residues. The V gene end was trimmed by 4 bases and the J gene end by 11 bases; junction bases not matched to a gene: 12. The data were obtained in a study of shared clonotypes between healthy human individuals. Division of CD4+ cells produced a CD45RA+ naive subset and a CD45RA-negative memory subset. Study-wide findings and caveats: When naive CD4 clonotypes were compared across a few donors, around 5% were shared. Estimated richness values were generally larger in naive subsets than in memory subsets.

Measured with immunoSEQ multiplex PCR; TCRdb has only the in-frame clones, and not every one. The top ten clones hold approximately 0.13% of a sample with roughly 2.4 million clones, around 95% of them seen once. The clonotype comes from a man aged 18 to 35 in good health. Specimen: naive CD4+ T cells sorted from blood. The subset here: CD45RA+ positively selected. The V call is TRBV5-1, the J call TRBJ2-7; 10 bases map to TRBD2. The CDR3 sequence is CASSLTSGPSREYF. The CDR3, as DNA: TGCGCCAGCAGCCTGACTAGCGGGCCCAGTCGGGAGTACTTC.